The entry below gives a single T cell receptor (beta chain) sequence along with its context. This clonotype was picked up a small number of times. It lacks a known antigen. The sample holds no much larger clone one base away, and base qualities are not on file. V drops 2 bases and J drops 8 bases, leaving 9 bases in between. The CDR3 numbers 12 residues from cysteine through phenylalanine. The only DNA kept is the CDR3, 36 bases in frame from the first base. Per the germline V gene, MNHNS is the CDR1 and SASEGT is the CDR2. The library was prepared using PCR. DNA from cultured CD4+ T cells was subjected to TCR sequencing with the Oncomine TCR Beta short-read assay at the Johns Hopkins FTIC core. Genomic DNA was extracted from the cultured CD4+ T cells with the QIAamp micro DNA kit. The Oncomine TCR Beta libraries from cultured CD4+ T cells were pooled using unique dual indexes and then sequenced on an Illumina iSeq 100. As for the authors' bioinformatics: Non-productive sequences were filtered out, and CDR3s that did not start with C, did not end with F or W, or were shorter than 7 amino acids were discarded. The MANAFEST web application was used to identify antigen-specific clonotypes by comparing peptide-stimulated wells against reference wells and other culture wells. To be called positive, a clone needed an FDR below 0.05, an odds ratio above 5, and a productive frequency above 0.1% in at least two of three replicate wells. Clonotypes that were significantly expanded in both SARS-CoV-2 spike wells and at least one common cold coronavirus spike condition were defined as cross-reactive. Using R version 3.6.1, CDR3 homology was evaluated through Levenshtein distances (stringdist) along with unrooted phylogenetic trees (ape). Clones were called with MiXCR by TCRdb after fastp trimmed the public reads at Q25, and only in-frame beta chains were retained. One record per CDR3 amino acid sequence lists the most common genes and DNA. These V and J calls originate from TCRdb's pipeline instead of the authors' own analysis. The sample includes 20,000 to 25,000 distinct CDR3 sequences, with about 39% observed a single time. The ten biggest clones cover less than 5.5% of the sample.

This entry comes from a study of vaccination and CD4 T cells after COVID-19 (dated 2022 in TCRdb). Concerning the study at large: Every convalescent patient had a positive nasal swab PCR test for SARS-CoV-2, with mild disease in nine or ten patients and severe disease in one. The cultures were stimulated with overlapping spike peptide pools from SARS-CoV-2 and from the common cold coronaviruses HCoV-NL63, HCoV-OC43 and HCoV-229E. In 10 COVID-19 convalescent patients and several infection-naive healthy vaccine recipients, the spike-specific CD4+ TCR repertoire before mRNA vaccination was compared with the repertoire after mRNA vaccination. Post-COVID blood samples were collected from convalescent patients a median of approximately 93 days after diagnosis, with a range of roughly 30 to 161 days. Two doses of either the Pfizer-BioNTech BNT162b2 vaccine (n=8) or the Moderna mRNA-1273 vaccine (n=2) were administered to participants. Post-vaccine blood samples were taken a median of about 70 days after the second vaccine dose, with a range of roughly 13 to 250 days. As controls, cultures received a CEFX viral epitope pool (the positive control), an HIV-1 Nef peptide pool (the negative control), or no peptide at all. The convalescent cohort included six males and four females, with two Hispanic individuals, seven Caucasians, two Asians and one multiracial person.

The investigation overall reported the following: Of the vaccine-specific clones found in convalescent patients, nearly all (304 of 307) were mono-reactive for SARS-CoV-2 spike instead of being cross-reactive with common cold coronaviruses. Although the median number of SARS-CoV-2-reactive clonotypes went up from 20 to 25 after infection to around 39 after vaccination, the increase was not significant. In convalescent patients, a median 86.3% of post-vaccine SARS-CoV-2-reactive clones were detected only after vaccination, and vaccine-specific priming was suggested by this finding. Relatively few convalescent patients were included in the study, and early timepoints after natural infection were not analyzed.

Read against the paper, the sample's treatment or condition label means: approximately nine-day PBMC culture with coronavirus spike peptide pools or control peptides (ViraFEST assay). The study used the ViraFEST assay, which expanded antigen-specific T cells with peptide pools and then identified expanded clonotypes by TCR sequencing. The positive SARS-CoV-2 PCR tests of the convalescent patients were dated from March to December 2020, before the Alpha, Beta and Delta variants emerged in the United States. PBMCs were cultured at two million per well in IMDM supplemented with approximately 5% human AB serum and 8.5 to 10 IU/ml IL-2, with about 11 ug/ml peptide pools added. On days 3 and 7, half of the culture medium was replaced with fresh IL-2-containing medium. CD4+ T cells were isolated after around 11 days of culture through negative selection using the EasySep CD4+ T cell isolation kit. Ficoll-Paque Plus gradient centrifugation was used to isolate PBMCs from whole blood, and the isolated PBMCs were then either used fresh or cryopreserved at -140C. Culture conditions were generally each tested in triplicate wells.

Here the sequenced sample was CD4+ T cells from blood, cultured in vitro, taken before SARS-CoV-2 vaccination. The clonotype originates from a human donor who had recovered from COVID-19. Here the chain combines TRBV6-1 and TRBJ1-2, with the D gene not confidently named. The sequenced DNA: TGTGCCAGCAGTGAAATAATGCGGGGCTACACCTTC. This is translated as CASSEIMRGYTF.